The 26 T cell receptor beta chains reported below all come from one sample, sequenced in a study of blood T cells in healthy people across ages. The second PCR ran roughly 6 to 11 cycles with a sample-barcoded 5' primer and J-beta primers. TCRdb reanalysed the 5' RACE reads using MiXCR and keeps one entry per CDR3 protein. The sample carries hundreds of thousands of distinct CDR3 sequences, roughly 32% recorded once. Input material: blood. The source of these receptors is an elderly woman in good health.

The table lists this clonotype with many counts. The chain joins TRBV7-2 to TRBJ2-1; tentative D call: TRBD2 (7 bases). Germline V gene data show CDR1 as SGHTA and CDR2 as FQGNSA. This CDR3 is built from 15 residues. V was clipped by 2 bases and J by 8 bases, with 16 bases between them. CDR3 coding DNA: TGTGCCAGCAGCTTAAGTGGGGGGGGCTGGGATGAGCAGTTCTTC. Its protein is CASSLSGGGWDEQFF.

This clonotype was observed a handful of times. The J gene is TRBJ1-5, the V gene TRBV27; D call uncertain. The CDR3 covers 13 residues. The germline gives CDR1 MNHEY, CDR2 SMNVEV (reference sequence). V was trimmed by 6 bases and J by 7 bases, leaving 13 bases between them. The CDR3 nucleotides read TGTGCCAGCAGAACTGCATCCGGCCAGCCCCAGCATTTT. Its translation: CASRTASGQPQHF.

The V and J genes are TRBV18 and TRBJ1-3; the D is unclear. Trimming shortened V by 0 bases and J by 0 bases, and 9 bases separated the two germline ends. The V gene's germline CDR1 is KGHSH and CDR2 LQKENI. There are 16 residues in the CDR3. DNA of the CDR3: TGTGCCAGCTCACCACCGTTTACAGACTCTGGAAACACCATATATTTT. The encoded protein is CASSPPFTDSGNTIYF.

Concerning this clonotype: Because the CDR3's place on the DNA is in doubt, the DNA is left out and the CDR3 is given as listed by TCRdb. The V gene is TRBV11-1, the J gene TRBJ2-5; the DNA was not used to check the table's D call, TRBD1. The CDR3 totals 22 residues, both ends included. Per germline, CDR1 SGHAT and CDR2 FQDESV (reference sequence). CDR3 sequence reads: CASSFYICSAGIGGLGQETQYF.

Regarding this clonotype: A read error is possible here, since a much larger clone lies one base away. CDR3 bases: TGCAGCGCAGCCACTCAGGGGGCGCGGGGTGGCTGCACCTTC. This translates into CSAATQGARGGCTF. The chain carries TRBV29-1 and TRBJ1-2; 8 bases agree with TRBD1. The CDR3 is 14 residues long. CDR1 SQVTM and CDR2 ANQGSEA come from the germline V gene.

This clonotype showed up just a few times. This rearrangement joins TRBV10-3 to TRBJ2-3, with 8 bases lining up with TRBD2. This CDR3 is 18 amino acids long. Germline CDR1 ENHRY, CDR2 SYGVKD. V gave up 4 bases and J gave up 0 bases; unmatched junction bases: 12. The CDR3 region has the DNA TGTGCCATCAGTGGCCGGGGGGGGCCATCTGAGAGCACAGATACGCAGTATTTT. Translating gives CAISGRGGPSESTDTQYF.

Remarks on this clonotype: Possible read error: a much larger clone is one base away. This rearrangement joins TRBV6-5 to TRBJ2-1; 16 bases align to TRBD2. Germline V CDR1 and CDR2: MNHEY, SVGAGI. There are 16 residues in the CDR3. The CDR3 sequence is CVSSPGLAGGQNEQFF. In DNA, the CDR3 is TGTGTCAGCAGCCCGGGACTAGCGGGGGGGCAGAATGAGCAGTTCTTC.

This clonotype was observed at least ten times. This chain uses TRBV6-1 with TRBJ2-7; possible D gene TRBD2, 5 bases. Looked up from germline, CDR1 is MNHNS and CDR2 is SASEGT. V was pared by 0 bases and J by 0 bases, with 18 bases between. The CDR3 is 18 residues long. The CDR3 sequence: CASSEAQYSRGSSYEQYF. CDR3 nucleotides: TGTGCCAGCAGTGAAGCGCAATACTCTAGAGGGTCCTCCTACGAGCAGTACTTC.

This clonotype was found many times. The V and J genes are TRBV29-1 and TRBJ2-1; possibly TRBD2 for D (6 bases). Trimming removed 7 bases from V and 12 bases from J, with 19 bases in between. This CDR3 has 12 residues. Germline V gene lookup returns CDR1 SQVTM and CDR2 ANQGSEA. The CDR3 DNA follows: TGCAGCGCCGCCCCCTCTTTCGGGGGGCAGTTCTTC. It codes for CSAAPSFGGQFF.

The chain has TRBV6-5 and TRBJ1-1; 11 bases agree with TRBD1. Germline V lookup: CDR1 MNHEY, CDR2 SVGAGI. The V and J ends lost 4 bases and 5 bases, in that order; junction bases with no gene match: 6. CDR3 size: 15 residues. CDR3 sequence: CASSFSGQGETEAFF. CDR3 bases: TGTGCCAGCAGTTTTTCGGGACAGGGGGAGACTGAAGCTTTCTTT.

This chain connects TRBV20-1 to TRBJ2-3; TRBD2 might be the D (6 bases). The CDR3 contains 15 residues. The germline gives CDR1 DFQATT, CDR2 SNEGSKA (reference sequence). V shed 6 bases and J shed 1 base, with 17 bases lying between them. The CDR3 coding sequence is TGCAGTGCCGGAGATCCGGCTAGCGGCACAGATACGCAGTATTTT. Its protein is CSAGDPASGTDTQYF.

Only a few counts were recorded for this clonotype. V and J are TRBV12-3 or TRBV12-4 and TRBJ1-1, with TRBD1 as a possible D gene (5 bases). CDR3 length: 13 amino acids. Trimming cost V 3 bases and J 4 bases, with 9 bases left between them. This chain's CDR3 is CASSFGATTEAFF. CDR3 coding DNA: TGTGCCAGCAGTTTCGGGGCGACCACTGAAGCTTTCTTT.

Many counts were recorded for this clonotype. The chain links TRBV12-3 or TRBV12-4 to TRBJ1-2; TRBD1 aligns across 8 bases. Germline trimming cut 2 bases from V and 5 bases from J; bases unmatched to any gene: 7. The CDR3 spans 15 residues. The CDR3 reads CASSLMSDRVYGYTF. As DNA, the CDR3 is TGTGCCAGCAGTTTAATGTCGGACAGGGTATATGGCTACACCTTC.

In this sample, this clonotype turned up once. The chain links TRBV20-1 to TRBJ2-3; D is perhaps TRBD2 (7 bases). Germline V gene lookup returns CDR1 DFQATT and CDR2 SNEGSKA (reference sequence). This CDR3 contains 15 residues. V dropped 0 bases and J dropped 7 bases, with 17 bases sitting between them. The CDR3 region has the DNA TGCAGTGCTAGAGATCCGCGGGGGAGGGGGAATACGCAGTATTTT. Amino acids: CSARDPRGRGNTQYF.

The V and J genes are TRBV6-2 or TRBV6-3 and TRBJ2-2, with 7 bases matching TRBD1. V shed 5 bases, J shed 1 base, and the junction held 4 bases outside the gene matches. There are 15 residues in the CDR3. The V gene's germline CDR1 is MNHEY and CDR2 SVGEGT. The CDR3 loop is CASSPRDRNTGELFF. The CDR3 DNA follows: TGTGCCAGCAGTCCCCGGGACAGGAACACCGGGGAGCTGTTTTTT.

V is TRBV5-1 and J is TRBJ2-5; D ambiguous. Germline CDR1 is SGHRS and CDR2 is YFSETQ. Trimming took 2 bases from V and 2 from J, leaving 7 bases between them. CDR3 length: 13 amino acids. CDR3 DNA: TGCGCCAGCAGCTTATGGGAACAAGAGACCCAGTACTTC. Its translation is CASSLWEQETQYF.

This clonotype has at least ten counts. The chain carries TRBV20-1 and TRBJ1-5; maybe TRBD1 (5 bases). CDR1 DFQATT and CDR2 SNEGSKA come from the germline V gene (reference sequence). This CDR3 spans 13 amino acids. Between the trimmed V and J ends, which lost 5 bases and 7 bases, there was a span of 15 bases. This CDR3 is CSAVRGARQPQHF. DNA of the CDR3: TGCAGTGCTGTCCGTGGGGCCCGCCAGCCCCAGCATTTT.

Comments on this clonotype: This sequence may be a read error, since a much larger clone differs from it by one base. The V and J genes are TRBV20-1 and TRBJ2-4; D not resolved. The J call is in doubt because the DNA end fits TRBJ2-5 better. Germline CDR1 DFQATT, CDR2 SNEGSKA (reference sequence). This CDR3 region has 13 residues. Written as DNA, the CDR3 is TGCAGTGCTGGCGGTGACTCCCAAGAGACCCAGTACTTC. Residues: CSAGGDSQETQYF.

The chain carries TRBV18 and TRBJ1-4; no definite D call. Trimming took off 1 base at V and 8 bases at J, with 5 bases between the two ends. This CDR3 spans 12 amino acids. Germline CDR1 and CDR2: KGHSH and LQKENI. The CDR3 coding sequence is TGTGCCAGCTCACCACAGAGGGAAAAACTGTTTTTT. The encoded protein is CASSPQREKLFF.

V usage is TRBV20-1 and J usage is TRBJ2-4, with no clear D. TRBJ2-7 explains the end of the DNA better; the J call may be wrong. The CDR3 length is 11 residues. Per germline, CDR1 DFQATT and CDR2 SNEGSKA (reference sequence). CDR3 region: CSAKRTYEQYF. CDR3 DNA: TGCAGTGCTAAACGAACCTACGAGCAGTACTTC.

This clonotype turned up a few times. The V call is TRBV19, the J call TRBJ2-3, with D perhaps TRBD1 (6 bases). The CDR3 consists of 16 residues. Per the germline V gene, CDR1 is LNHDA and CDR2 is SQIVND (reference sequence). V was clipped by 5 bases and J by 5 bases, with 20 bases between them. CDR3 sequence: CASSVDSRPDIDTQYF. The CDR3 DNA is TGTGCCAGTAGTGTGGACAGCCGGCCAGACATAGATACGCAGTATTTT. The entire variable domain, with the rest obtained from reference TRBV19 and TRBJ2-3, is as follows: DGGITQSPKYLFRKEGQNVTLSCEQNLNHDAMYWYRQDPGQGLRLIYYSQIVNDFQKGDIAEGYSVSREKKESFPLTVTSAQKNPTAFYLCASSVDSRPDIDTQYFGPGTRLTVL.

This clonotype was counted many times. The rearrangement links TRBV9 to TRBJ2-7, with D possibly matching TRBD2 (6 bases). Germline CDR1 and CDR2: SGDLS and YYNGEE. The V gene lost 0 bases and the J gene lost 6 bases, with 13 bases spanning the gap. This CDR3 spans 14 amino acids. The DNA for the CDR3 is TGTGCCAGCAGCGTAGCTTCGGGGGTCGGCGAGCAGTACTTC. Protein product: CASSVASGVGEQYF.

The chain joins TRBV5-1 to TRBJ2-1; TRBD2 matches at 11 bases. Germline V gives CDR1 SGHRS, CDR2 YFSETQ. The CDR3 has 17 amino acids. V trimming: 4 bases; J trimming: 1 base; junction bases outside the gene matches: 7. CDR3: CASSPLAGGFSYNEQFF. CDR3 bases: TGCGCCAGCAGCCCCCTAGCGGGAGGTTTTTCCTACAATGAGCAGTTCTTC.

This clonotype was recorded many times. The CDR3 DNA reads as TGTGCCAGCAGCTTACAGGGTCCCAGTCAGCCCCAGCATTTT. Translation gives CASSLQGPSQPQHF. The J gene is TRBJ1-5, the V gene TRBV5-4; TRBD1 is a possible D gene (6 bases). The germline V gene has CDR1 SGHNT and CDR2 YYREEE (reference sequence). This CDR3 comprises 14 residues. V was shortened by 2 bases and J by 6 bases, with 12 bases between the two germline ends.

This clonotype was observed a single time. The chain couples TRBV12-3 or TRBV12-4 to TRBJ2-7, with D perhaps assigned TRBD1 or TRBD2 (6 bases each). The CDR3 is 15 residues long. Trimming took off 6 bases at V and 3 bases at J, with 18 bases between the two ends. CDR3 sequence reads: CASRPSAGHLYEQYF. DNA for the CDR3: TGTGCCAGCAGGCCTTCGGCGGGACACCTCTACGAGCAGTACTTC.

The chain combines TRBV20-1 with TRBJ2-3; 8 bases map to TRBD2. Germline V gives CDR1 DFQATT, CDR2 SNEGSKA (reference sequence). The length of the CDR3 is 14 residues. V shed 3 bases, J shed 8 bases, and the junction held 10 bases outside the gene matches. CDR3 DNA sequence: TGCAGTGCTAGGACTAGCGAGGAACACATTACGCAGTATTTT. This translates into CSARTSEEHITQYF.